What follows is one TCR beta chain and its context. The sample originates from a study of blood T cell repertoires in COVID-19. Per germline, CDR1 SGHTA and CDR2 FQGNSA. The CDR3 length is 15 residues. V lost 5 bases and J lost 8; bases outside the gene matches: 11. In the original processing: From reference gene primer amplification, estimates of nucleated cell counts were derived. TCRdb's table, derived via immunoSEQ multiplex PCR, lists solely in-frame clones and lacks some. V and J calls and clone size follow that table, whereas D and trimming were derived from the DNA. This table has 220,000 or so clones, 84% appearing once.

The source of this sequence is a woman aged 40-49 years who had recovered from COVID-19. The sequencing sample was made of PBMCs or T cells enriched from blood (not recorded which). The chain recombines TRBV7-2 with TRBJ2-1; TRBD2 agrees at 8 bases. In nucleotides, the CDR3 is TGTGCCAGCAGCCCGGCCGGACTAGCTAACCATGAGCAGTTCTTC. Amino acid sequence: CASSPAGLANHEQFF.